Sequencing of this T cell receptor (beta chain) was carried out in a study of T cell responses to AZD1222 COVID-19 vaccine. Whole-study results and caveats: Compared with day 0, the breadth and depth of the Spike-specific TCR repertoire rose significantly after two doses of AZD1222.

With regard to this clone: Its specificity is unknown.

Libraries were prepared by immunoSEQ multiplex PCR; TCRdb keeps only in-frame clonotypes and omits some of them. This sample has some 100,000 clones, with 85% to 90% found just once. The germline CDR1 and CDR2 sequences are SEHNR and FQNEAQ (reference sequence). This CDR3 comprises 14 residues. Trimming took off 3 bases at V and 0 bases at J, with 6 bases between the two ends. The chain carries TRBV7-9 and TRBJ1-5; D is undetermined. The TCR comes from an adult in good health. The source material was peripheral blood, sampled on day 0 of AZD1222 vaccination. In DNA form, the CDR3 reads TGTGCCAGCAGCTTTAGGGATAGCAATCAGCCCCAGCATTTT. This sequence encodes CASSFRDSNQPQHF.